Below are 2 T cell receptor beta chains sequenced from a single sample in a study of blood T cell repertoires in COVID-19. Data came from immunoSEQ multiplex PCR; TCRdb stores just in-frame clones and leaves some out. Of 300,000 to 400,000 clones listed, roughly 87% were seen once; the top ten hold more than 0.8%. The sample was PBMCs or T cells enriched from blood (not recorded which). These receptors were collected from a woman aged 30 to 39 who had recovered from COVID-19.

The chain couples TRBV27 to TRBJ2-1; 9 nucleotides align to TRBD2. V shed 3 bases and J 1 base; nucleotides not matched to a gene: 4. The CDR3 sequence is 16 residues long. Germline CDR1 MNHEY, CDR2 SMNVEV (reference sequence). The CDR3 DNA sequence: TGTGCCAGCAGTTTGTCTAGCGGGGAATCCTACAATGAGCAGTTCTTC. Translating gives CASSLSSGESYNEQFF.

This clone showed up just a few times. The gene calls are TRBV19 and TRBJ2-2, with 10 bases lining up with TRBD2. The CDR3 runs to 16 residues. The V gene end was trimmed by 4 bases and the J gene end by 4 bases; junction bases not matched to a gene: 6. The V gene's germline CDR1 is LNHDA and CDR2 SQIVND (reference sequence). The CDR3 spells CASSSPSGGGTGELFF. The DNA of the CDR3 is TGTGCCAGTAGTAGTCCTAGCGGGGGCGGCACCGGGGAGCTGTTTTTT.